The 28 T cell receptor beta chains reported below all come from one sample, sequenced in a study of T cell responses to AZD1222 COVID-19 vaccine. The assay was immunoSEQ multiplex PCR, and TCRdb's table has in-frame clones only and misses some. The sample includes around 170,000 clones, 75% to 95% of them seen just once. The sequencing here drew on peripheral blood, taken on day 0 of AZD1222 vaccination. The receptors shown here come from an adult in good health.

Notes on this clone: The junction departs from the called germline gene at one end, perhaps through a read error. The V call is TRBV6-1, the J call TRBJ2-7, with D maybe TRBD1 (6 bases). The CDR3 is 14 amino acids. Germline V lookup: CDR1 MNHNS, CDR2 SASEGT. Written as DNA, the CDR3 is TGTGCCAGCAGGGAAGGAGGCAGGGGCTACGAGCAGTACTTC. This sequence encodes CASREGGRGYEQYF.

The sample holds one count of this clone. Compared with germline, one end of the junction differs, possibly owing to a read error. The J gene is TRBJ2-7, the V gene TRBV18; D ambiguous. Germline CDR1 reads KGHSH; CDR2 reads LQKENI. CDR3 size: 14 residues. The CDR3 region has the DNA TGTGCCAACTCACTTACTCCTAGACTCTACGAGCAGTACTTC. This translates into CANSLTPRLYEQYF. The complete variable domain, with remaining parts taken from reference TRBV18 and TRBJ2-7, reads NAGVMQNPRHLVRRRGQEARLRCSPMKGHSHVYWYRQLPEEGLKFMVYLQKENIIDESGMPKERFSAEFPKEGPSILRIQQVVRGDSAAYFCANSLTPRLYEQYFGPGTRLTVT.

The chain combines TRBV5-1 with TRBJ2-2, with unresolved D. V dropped 1 base and J dropped 4 bases, with 8 bases sitting between them. The V gene's germline CDR1 is SGHRS and CDR2 YFSETQ. The CDR3 is made up of 14 amino acids. CDR3 nucleotide sequence: TGCGCCAGCAGCTTGCCAACCCGCACCGGGGAGCTGTTTTTT. Its translation is CASSLPTRTGELFF.

The chain has TRBV28 and TRBJ2-7; D uncertain. V was clipped by 6 bases and J by 3 bases, with 9 bases between them. CDR3 size: 12 residues. The germline V gene encodes CDR1 MDHEN and CDR2 SYDVKM. The CDR3 DNA reads as TGTGCCAGCAGCCAAACGGGCTACGAGCAGTACTTC. Amino acids: CASSQTGYEQYF. The variable domain in full, with the rest retrieved from reference TRBV28 and TRBJ2-7, is DVKVTQSSRYLVKRTGEKVFLECVQDMDHENMFWYRQDPGLGLRLIYFSYDVKMKEKGDIPEGYSVSREKKERFSLILESASTNQTSMYLCASSQTGYEQYFGPGTRLTVT.

A single count supports this clone. CDR3 region: CASSPTPGTSQETQYF. DNA for the CDR3: TGTGCCAGCAGCCCTACTCCCGGGACTAGTCAAGAGACCCAGTACTTC. The gene calls are TRBV7-3 and TRBJ2-5; 8 nucleotides align to TRBD2. Germline CDR1 SGHTA, CDR2 FQGTGA. The V segment lost 5 bases and the J segment 2 bases; nucleotides outside the gene matches: 10. This CDR3 has 16 residues.

V gene TRBV9 combines with J gene TRBJ2-1; D perhaps matches TRBD2 (5 bases). Germline CDR1 SGDLS, CDR2 YYNGEE. Trimming took off 4 bases at V and 4 bases at J, with 18 bases between the two ends. The CDR3 length is 16 residues. Written as DNA, the CDR3 is TGTGCCAGCAGCCGTTCAGACTATTTTAATTACAATGAGCAGTTCTTC. Protein: CASSRSDYFNYNEQFF.

The CDR3 loop reads CASSLYPGAQETQYF. For the CDR3, the DNA is TGCGCCAGCAGCTTGTACCCGGGTGCTCAAGAGACCCAGTACTTC. The V and J genes are TRBV5-1 and TRBJ2-5, with D unresolved. With 1 base removed from V and 2 bases from J, the gap between germline ends came to 12 bases. Germline CDR1 and CDR2: SGHRS and YFSETQ. This CDR3 region has 15 residues. The full variable domain, rest sourced from reference TRBV5-1 and TRBJ2-5, is KAGVTQTPRYLIKTRGQQVTLSCSPISGHRSVSWYQQTPGQGLQFLFEYFSETQRNKGNFPGRFSGRQFSNSRSEMNVSTLELGDSALYLCASSLYPGAQETQYFGPGTRLLVL.

The gene calls are TRBV30 and TRBJ2-2, with TRBD2 as a possible D gene (6 bases). Germline V gene lookup returns CDR1 GTSNPN and CDR2 SVGIG (reference sequence). The CDR3 is 13 residues long. Trimming shortened V by 0 bases and J by 6 bases, and 8 bases separated the two germline ends. The CDR3 region has the DNA TGTGCCTGGAGTGTCGGGGAGGCCGGGGAGCTGTTTTTT. Translating gives CAWSVGEAGELFF.

The chain employs TRBV7-9 and TRBJ2-7, with 9 bases that match TRBD1. With 2 bases clipped from V and 6 bases from J, the junction kept 8 bases outside the gene matches. The CDR3 consists of 15 residues. In germline, CDR1 is SEHNR, CDR2 FQNEAQ (reference sequence). CDR3 in amino acids: CASSLPPTGGLEQYF. The CDR3 DNA follows: TGTGCCAGCAGCTTACCCCCCACAGGGGGCCTCGAGCAGTACTTC.

V gene TRBV29-1 combines with J gene TRBJ1-2, with D possibly being TRBD1 (6 bases). Germline values: CDR1 SQVTM, CDR2 ANQGSEA. V lost 4 bases to trimming and J lost 0 bases, with 18 bases between them. This CDR3 has 16 residues. CDR3 in amino acids: CSVAFPGGRTNYGYTF. CDR3 sequence (DNA): TGCAGCGTTGCCTTCCCCGGGGGGCGGACTAACTATGGCTACACCTTC.

The chain couples TRBV24-1 to TRBJ2-6; no firm D call. V lost 2 bases, J lost 0 bases, and 7 bases lay in between. This CDR3 has 16 amino acids. Germline CDR1 and CDR2: KGHDR and SFDVKD. The CDR3 nucleotides read TGTGCCACCAGTGATTCGGACGGCTCTGGGGCCAACGTCCTGACTTTC. Protein: CATSDSDGSGANVLTF.

The rearrangement joins TRBV9 to TRBJ1-2; D is possibly TRBD1 (5 bases). The CDR3 has 13 residues. Germline V gene data show CDR1 as SGDLS and CDR2 as YYNGEE. The V gene lost 4 bases and the J gene lost 8 bases, with 15 bases spanning the gap. CDR3 region: CASSPKGYGGYTF. The CDR3, as DNA: TGTGCCAGCAGCCCCAAGGGGTATGGAGGCTACACCTTC.

The J gene is TRBJ1-1, the V gene TRBV10-3; 8 nucleotides line up with TRBD1. The V and J ends lost 8 bases and 0 bases, in that order; junction bases with no gene match: 11. Germline CDR1 and CDR2: ENHRY and SYGVKD. The CDR3 runs 16 residues. CDR3 sequence (DNA): TGTGCCATCCGGGACAGGTTGTCGCTCGTGAACACTGAAGCTTTCTTT. Translation gives CAIRDRLSLVNTEAFF.

CDR3 amino acids: CASSDNPGVHYNEQFF. The CDR3 region has the DNA TGTGCCAGCAGTGACAATCCGGGGGTTCACTACAATGAGCAGTTCTTC. The genes are TRBV6-4 and TRBJ2-1, with D tentatively TRBD2 (6 bases). CDR1 and CDR2 from the germline V gene are MRHNA and SNTAGT. V was pared by 2 bases and J by 3 bases, with 14 bases between. The CDR3 contains 16 residues.

This rearrangement joins TRBV12-3 or TRBV12-4 to TRBJ2-5, with D unresolved. The V gene lost 6 bases and the J gene lost 4 bases, with 6 bases spanning the gap. There are 11 residues in the CDR3. The CDR3 sequence: CASSWGETQYF. In nucleotides, the CDR3 is TGTGCCAGCAGCTGGGGAGAGACCCAGTACTTC.

The CDR3 bases are TGTGCCAGCAGCTTGGGGTCCCAGAATGAGCAGTTCTTC. Encoded protein: CASSLGSQNEQFF. The chain is built from TRBV5-4 and TRBJ2-1; no reliable D call. Per germline, CDR1 SGHNT and CDR2 YYREEE (reference sequence). V lost 0 bases and J 7 bases, leaving 8 bases between the germline ends. CDR3 size: 13 residues.

A word on this clone: Since the CDR3 does not end with the conserved phenylalanine or tryptophan, this likely comes from a read error. The DNA is left out, because the CDR3 cannot be placed on it with certainty; the CDR3 is given as TCRdb lists it. This chain connects TRBV11-2 to TRBJ1-2. The CDR3 contains 11 residues when both ends are counted. The germline gives CDR1 SGHAT, CDR2 FQNNGV. The CDR3: CASSPGGTQVL.

The chain carries TRBV7-6 and TRBJ2-1; TRBD2 matches 8 bases. From germline, CDR1 is SGHVS and CDR2 FNYEAQ. The ends lost 4 bases at V and 1 base at J; junction bases unmatched: 6. This CDR3 has 16 amino acids. In nucleotides, the CDR3 is TGTGCCAGCAGCTCGTTAGCGGGGCTTTCCTACAATGAGCAGTTCTTC. It codes for CASSSLAGLSYNEQFF.

V usage is TRBV20-1 and J usage is TRBJ1-6, with D perhaps matching TRBD1 (5 bases). V lost 3 bases and J 7 bases, leaving 10 bases between the germline ends. The CDR3 covers 13 residues. Looked up from germline, CDR1 is DFQATT and CDR2 is SNEGSKA (reference sequence). The CDR3 bases are TGCAGTGCTAGTTTGGGGGTCAATTCACCCCTCCACTTT. It encodes CSASLGVNSPLHF.

The table lists this clone with a count of one. V gene TRBV30 combines with J gene TRBJ1-6; 7 bases are a match to TRBD1. From germline, CDR1 is GTSNPN and CDR2 SVGIG (reference sequence). Trimming at V came to 0 bases and at J to 4 bases, leaving 12 bases not matched to a gene. The CDR3 length is 18 residues. Here the CDR3 DNA reads TGTGCCTGGAGTGTACGCCCAGACAGGGCGGGTTATAATTCACCCCTCCACTTT. It encodes CAWSVRPDRAGYNSPLHF.

The chain combines TRBV25-1 with TRBJ2-7; D not certain. Germline CDR1 MGHDK, CDR2 SYGVNS. V lost 10 bases to trimming and J lost 3 bases, with 10 bases between them. There are 11 residues in the CDR3. Here the CDR3 reads CATGIFYEQYF. CDR3 sequence (DNA): TGTGCCACAGGAATCTTCTACGAGCAGTACTTC.

The CDR3 loop is CASSVTASNQPQHF. In nucleotides, the CDR3 is TGTGCCAGCAGCGTAACAGCCTCCAATCAGCCCCAGCATTTT. This rearrangement joins TRBV7-2 to TRBJ1-5; no reliable D call. Germline V gene sequence: CDR1 SGHTA, CDR2 FQGNSA. CDR3 length equals 14 residues. V lost 5 bases and J 3 bases, leaving 11 bases between the germline ends.

This clone was seen a single time. The V call is TRBV5-4, the J call TRBJ2-3; 7 bases align to TRBD2. The V segment lost 1 base and the J segment 3 bases; nucleotides outside the gene matches: 8. Germline V gives CDR1 SGHNT, CDR2 YYREEE (reference sequence). The CDR3 loop spans 16 amino acids. The CDR3 is CASSLWEGLETDTQYF. As DNA, the CDR3 is TGTGCCAGCAGCTTGTGGGAGGGTCTTGAGACAGATACGCAGTATTTT.

The V gene is TRBV14, the J gene TRBJ2-7, with 9 bases that match TRBD2. In germline, CDR1 is SGHDN, CDR2 FVKESK. The CDR3 sequence is 17 residues long. Trimming cost V 4 bases and J 4 bases; bases outside gene matches: 14. The chain's CDR3 is CASSLPVRAGGSYEQYF. In DNA, the CDR3 is TGTGCCAGCAGCCTTCCCGTCCGAGCGGGAGGCTCGTACGAGCAGTACTTC.

V and J are TRBV1 and TRBJ2-7; TRBD2 is taken as the D call from the table, unchecked against the DNA. TRBV1 is given as a pseudogene. The CDR3 consists of 15 residues. CDR3 sequence reads: CTSSQREPERREQYF. The CDR3 nucleotides are TGCACCAGCAGCCAAAGGGAGCCGGAAAGGAGAGAGCAGTACTTC.

In this sample, this clone turned up once. CDR3 nucleotide sequence: TGTGCCAGCAGTGAAACCCTGGGGGGAAACACCATATATTTT. It translates to CASSETLGGNTIYF. The chain recombines TRBV6-1 with TRBJ1-3; D ambiguous. The V and J ends lost 2 bases and 4 bases respectively, with 9 bases between them. Germline assignment: CDR1 MNHNS and CDR2 SASEGT. CDR3 length: 14 amino acids.

In this sample, this clone turned up a few times. The genes are TRBV28 and TRBJ2-7, with a weak D call TRBD2 (5 bases). The CDR3 has 12 amino acids. V lost 5 bases to trimming and J lost 4 bases, with 9 bases between them. From germline, CDR1 is MDHEN and CDR2 SYDVKM. This CDR3 is CASSLDFYEQYF. CDR3 sequence (DNA): TGTGCCAGCAGTCTGGACTTTTACGAGCAGTACTTC.

The chain carries TRBV25-1 and TRBJ2-2, with D possibly matching TRBD1 (6 bases). CDR1 is MGHDK and CDR2 is SYGVNS in the germline V gene. The CDR3 consists of 14 residues. V shed 10 bases and J shed 1 base, with 13 bases lying between them. CDR3 nucleotide sequence: TGTGCCACCGTCGCGGACAGGAACACCGGGGAGCTGTTTTTT. Its protein is CATVADRNTGELFF.